This entry describes one TCR beta chain. Its specificity is unknown. TCRdb re-called the 5' RACE reads with MiXCR, one entry per CDR3 protein. The sample shows fewer than 350,000 distinct CDR3 sequences, less than 4.5% of them seen only once. This sample was taken from a study of T cells after yellow fever vaccination. The CDR3 length is 15 residues. Trimming shortened V by 5 bases and J by 4 bases, and 17 bases separated the two germline ends. The germline V gene encodes CDR1 DFQATT and CDR2 SNEGSKA (reference sequence). Findings and limits, study-wide: Reappearance after the booster was seen for most primary-vaccination clones, at 95% to 96% CD4 and 80% to 90% CD8.

This clonotype originated in a young man who received the YFV17D yellow fever vaccine. The rearrangement links TRBV20-1 to TRBJ1-4; a possible D gene is TRBD1 (5 bases). This specimen consisted of PBMCs, obtained on the day of the yellow fever booster vaccination. The CDR3: CSARDRGSYNEKLFF. The CDR3 DNA follows: TGCAGTGCTCGGGACCGAGGATCCTATAATGAAAAACTGTTTTTT.